The text below deals with one T cell receptor beta chain. Its binding antigen is unknown. Nothing much larger sits one base from this clone, and base qualities are not available. Collaborating institutions collected whole blood in K2EDTA tubes following their own protocols. For TCRbeta analysis, collaborator samples were shipped as frozen whole blood, as isolated PBMCs, or as DNA extracted from either sample type. At the junction V is shortened by 1 base and J by 7 bases, with 14 bases in between. Per the germline V gene, LGHNA is the CDR1 and YSLEER is the CDR2. From cysteine to phenylalanine, the CDR3 is 15 amino acids long. Solely the CDR3 DNA is kept, with 45 bases framed from the first base. The immunoSEQ Assay, a bias-controlled multiplex PCR, was used to amplify TCRbeta CDR3 regions from genomic DNA. Per the source publication's procedure: Within the assay, amplification of reference gene primers was used to estimate how many nucleated cells each sample contained. To quantify the absolute abundance of each unique TCRbeta CDR3 rearrangement, sequence reads were collapsed and filtered. For each sample, productive Simpson clonality was calculated by taking the square root of Simpson's diversity index across productive rearrangements. Imported from immuneACCESS, the table was reduced by TCRdb to in-frame sequences with V and J called. These copies leave out some clones; in studies compared against another copy, an unresolved V gene accounts for under half, and the cause of the remainder is not known. That table supplies the V and J calls and clone size; D and trimming were determined from the DNA. The sample has 200,000 or so clones on record, around nine tenths of them singletons. The top ten clones comprise around 2.9% of the sample.

This record belongs to a study of blood T cell repertoires in COVID-19 (dated by TCRdb to 2020 to 2021). Study-wide context: Samples covering the acute and convalescent phases of COVID-19 were provided by collaborators in the United States, Italy and Spain. The material from the prospective study consisted of cDNA or gDNA derived from T cells, B-cell-depleted T cells, or PBMCs. The dataset comprised deeply sampled blood TCRbeta repertoires from subjects exposed to, actively infected with, or recovered from COVID-19. The repertoires were released in a freely available public database meant as a resource for research on the immune response to SARS-CoV-2. The samples were drawn from the first 160 participants of the ongoing ImmuneRACE study and from 1,254 subjects provided by 6 global collaborators. A de-identified subject ID, COVID-19 status, age in years and sex were almost always included in the sample metadata. HLA class I and class II types, where available, came from metadata supplied by the sample provider rather than from assay-based typing. Results the study describes overall, beyond this receptor: How much clinical and demographic metadata was included differed by source and by participant, and the metadata was provided uncurated.

Sample: peripheral blood. This sequence originates from a woman in her sixties or seventies with acute or convalescent COVID-19. The rearrangement joined TRBV4-3 to TRBJ1-3; TRBD1 is perhaps the D gene, given 5 matching bases. The DNA reads TGCGCCAGCAGCCAAGGGACACTAAGGCGTAACACCATATATTTT. Translated, this gives CASSQGTLRRNTIYF.